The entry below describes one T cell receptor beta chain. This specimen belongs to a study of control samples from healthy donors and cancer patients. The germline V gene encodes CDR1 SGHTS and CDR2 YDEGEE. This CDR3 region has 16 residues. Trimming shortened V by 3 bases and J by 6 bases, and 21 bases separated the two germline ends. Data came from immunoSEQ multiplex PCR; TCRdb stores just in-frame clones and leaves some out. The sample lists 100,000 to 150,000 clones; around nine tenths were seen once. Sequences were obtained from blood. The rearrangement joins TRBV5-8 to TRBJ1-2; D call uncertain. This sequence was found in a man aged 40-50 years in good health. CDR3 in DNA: TGTGCCAGCAGCTATGCGGACGGGGTGTTTGTAGATGGCTACACCTTC. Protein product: CASSYADGVFVDGYTF.